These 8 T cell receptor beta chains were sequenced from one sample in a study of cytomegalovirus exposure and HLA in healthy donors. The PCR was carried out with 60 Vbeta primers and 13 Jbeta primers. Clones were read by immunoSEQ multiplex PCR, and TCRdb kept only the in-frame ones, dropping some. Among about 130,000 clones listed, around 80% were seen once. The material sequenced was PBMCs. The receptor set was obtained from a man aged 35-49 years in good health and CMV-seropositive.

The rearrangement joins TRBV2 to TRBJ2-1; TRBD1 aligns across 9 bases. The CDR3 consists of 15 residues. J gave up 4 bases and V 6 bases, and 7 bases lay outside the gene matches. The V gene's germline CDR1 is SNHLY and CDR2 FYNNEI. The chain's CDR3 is CASSMGQGYYNEQFF. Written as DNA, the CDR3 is TGTGCCAGCAGCATGGGACAGGGTTATTACAATGAGCAGTTCTTC.

Written as DNA, the CDR3 is TGTGCCAGCAGCCCGCGACAGACAACTAATGAAAAACTGTTTTTT. Translated, it gives CASSPRQTTNEKLFF. The chain combines TRBV9 with TRBJ1-4; D perhaps matches TRBD1 (5 bases). This CDR3 has 15 amino acids. Trimming took 4 bases from V and 0 from J, leaving 10 bases between them. CDR1 and CDR2 (germline): SGDLS, YYNGEE.

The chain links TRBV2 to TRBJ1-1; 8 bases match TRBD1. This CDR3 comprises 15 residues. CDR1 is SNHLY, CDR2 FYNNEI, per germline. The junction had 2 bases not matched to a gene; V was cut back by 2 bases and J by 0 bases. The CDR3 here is CASSEQGAMNTEAFF. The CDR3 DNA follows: TGTGCCAGCAGTGAACAGGGGGCCATGAACACTGAAGCTTTCTTT. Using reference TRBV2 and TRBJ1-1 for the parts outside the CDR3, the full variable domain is EPEVTQTPSHQVTQMGQEVILRCVPISNHLYFYWYRQILGQKVEFLVSFYNNEISEKSEIFDDQFSVERPDGSNFTLKIRSTKLEDSAMYFCASSEQGAMNTEAFFGQGTRLTVV.

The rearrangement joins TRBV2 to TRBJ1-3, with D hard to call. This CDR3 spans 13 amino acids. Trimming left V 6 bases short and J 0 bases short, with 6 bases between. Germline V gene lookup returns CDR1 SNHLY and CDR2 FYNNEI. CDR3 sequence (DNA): TGTGCCAGCAGCGAGATCTCTGGAAACACCATATATTTT. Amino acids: CASSEISGNTIYF.

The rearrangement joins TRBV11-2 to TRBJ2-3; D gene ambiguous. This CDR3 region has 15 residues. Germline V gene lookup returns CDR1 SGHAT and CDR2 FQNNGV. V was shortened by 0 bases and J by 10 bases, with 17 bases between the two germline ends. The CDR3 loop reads CASSLEVTFSSPQYF. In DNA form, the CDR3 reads TGTGCCAGCAGCTTAGAGGTGACCTTTAGCTCCCCGCAGTATTTT.

CDR3 in DNA: TGTGCCAGCTCGGCTGGGGGGGCCACTGAAGCTTTCTTT. This gives the protein CASSAGGATEAFF. V gene TRBV18 combines with J gene TRBJ1-1; the D gene is possibly TRBD1 (6 bases). This CDR3 has 13 residues. V was shortened by 6 bases and J by 4 bases, with 12 bases between the two germline ends. Germline V gene sequence: CDR1 KGHSH, CDR2 LQKENI.

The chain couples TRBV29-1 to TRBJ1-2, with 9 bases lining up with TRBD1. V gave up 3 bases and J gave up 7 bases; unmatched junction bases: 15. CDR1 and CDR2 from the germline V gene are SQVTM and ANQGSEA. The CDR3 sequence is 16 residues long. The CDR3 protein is CSVDALHGQGITGYTF. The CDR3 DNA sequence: TGCAGCGTTGACGCCCTTCATGGACAGGGGATTACTGGCTACACCTTC.

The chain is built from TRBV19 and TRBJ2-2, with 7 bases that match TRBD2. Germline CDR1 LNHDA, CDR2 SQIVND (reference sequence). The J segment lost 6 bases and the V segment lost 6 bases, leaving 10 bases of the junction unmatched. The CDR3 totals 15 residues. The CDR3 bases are TGTGCCAGTAGGGAGAGGGCGGGAGTCCCCGGGGAGCTGTTTTTT. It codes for CASRERAGVPGELFF.